The T cell receptor (beta chain) under discussion was sequenced for a study of blood T cell repertoires in COVID-19. Study at large: Sites across the United States, Italy and Spain contributed samples from acute and convalescent COVID-19. T cells, B-cell-depleted T cells, or PBMCs supplied cDNA or gDNA.

Authors' data handling: How many nucleated cells were present was estimated from reference gene primer amplification. Method: immunoSEQ multiplex PCR; TCRdb's copy keeps in-frame clones and lacks some. V and J calls and clone size are as listed in that table; D and trimming were resolved from the DNA. The sample lists under 150,000 clones; around 85% were seen once. Sequences were obtained from peripheral blood. This TCR was recovered from a woman between 35 and 50 years old with active or convalescent COVID-19.

The CDR3 coding sequence is TGTGCCAGCAGTGTCCGGACTAGCGGGGGCCTGGAGCAGTACTTC. Its protein product is CASSVRTSGGLEQYF. This chain joins TRBV28 and TRBJ2-7; 13 bases line up with TRBD2. The germline gives CDR1 MDHEN, CDR2 SYDVKM. CDR3 size: 15 residues. V trimming: 5 bases; J trimming: 7 bases; junction bases outside the gene matches: 8.